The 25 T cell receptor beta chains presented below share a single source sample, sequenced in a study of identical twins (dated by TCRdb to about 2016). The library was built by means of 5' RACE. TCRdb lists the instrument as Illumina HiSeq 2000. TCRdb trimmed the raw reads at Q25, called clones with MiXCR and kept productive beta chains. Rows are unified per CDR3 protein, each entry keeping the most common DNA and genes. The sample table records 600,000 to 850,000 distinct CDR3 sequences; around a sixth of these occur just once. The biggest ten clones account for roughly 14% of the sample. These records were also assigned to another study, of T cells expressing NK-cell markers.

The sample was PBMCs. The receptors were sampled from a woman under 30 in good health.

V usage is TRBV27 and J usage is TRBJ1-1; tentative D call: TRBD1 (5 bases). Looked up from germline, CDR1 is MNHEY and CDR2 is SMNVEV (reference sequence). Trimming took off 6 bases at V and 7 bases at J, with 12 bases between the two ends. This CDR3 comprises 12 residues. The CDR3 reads CASSPNRIEAFF. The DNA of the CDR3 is TGTGCCAGCAGCCCTAACAGGATTGAAGCTTTCTTT.

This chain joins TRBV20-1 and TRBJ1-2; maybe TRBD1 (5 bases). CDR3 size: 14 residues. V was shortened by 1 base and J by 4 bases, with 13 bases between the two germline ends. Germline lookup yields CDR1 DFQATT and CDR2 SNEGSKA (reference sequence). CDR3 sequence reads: CSARVGVKGYGYTF. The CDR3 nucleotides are TGCAGTGCTAGAGTAGGGGTGAAGGGCTATGGCTACACCTTC.

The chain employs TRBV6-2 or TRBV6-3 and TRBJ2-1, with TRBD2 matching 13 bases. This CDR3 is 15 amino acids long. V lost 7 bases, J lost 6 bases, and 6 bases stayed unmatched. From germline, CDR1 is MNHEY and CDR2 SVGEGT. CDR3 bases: TGTGCCAGCACCTCGCGACTAGCGGGGGGCAATGAGCAGTTCTTC. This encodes CASTSRLAGGNEQFF.

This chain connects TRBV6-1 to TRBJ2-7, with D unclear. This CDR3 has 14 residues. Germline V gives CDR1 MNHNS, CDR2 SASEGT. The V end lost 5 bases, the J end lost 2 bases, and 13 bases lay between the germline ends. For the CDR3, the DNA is TGTGCCAGCAGTCCTCCCCGCAGTCCCTACGAGCAGTACTTC. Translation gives CASSPPRSPYEQYF.

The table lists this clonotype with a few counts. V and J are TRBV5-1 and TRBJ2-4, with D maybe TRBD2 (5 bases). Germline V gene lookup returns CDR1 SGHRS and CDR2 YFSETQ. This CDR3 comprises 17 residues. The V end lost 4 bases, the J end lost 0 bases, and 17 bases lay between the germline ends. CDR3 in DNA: TGCGCCAGCAGCCCGGGATCGGGGTTGGTAGCCAAAAACATTCAGTACTTC. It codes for CASSPGSGLVAKNIQYF.

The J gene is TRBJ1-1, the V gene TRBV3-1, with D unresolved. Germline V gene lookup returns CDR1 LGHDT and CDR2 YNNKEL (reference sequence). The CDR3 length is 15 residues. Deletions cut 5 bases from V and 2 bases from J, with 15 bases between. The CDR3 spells CASSDSLGSNTEAFF. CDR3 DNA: TGTGCCAGCAGCGACTCTTTGGGGTCTAACACTGAAGCTTTCTTT.

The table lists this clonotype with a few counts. The CDR3 loop reads CASSPLSGPRYNEQFF. DNA of the CDR3: TGTGCCAGCAGCCCTTTGTCGGGACCTAGATACAATGAGCAGTTCTTC. The V call is TRBV7-9, the J call TRBJ2-1; the D call may be TRBD1 or TRBD2 (5 bases each). The germline V gene has CDR1 SEHNR and CDR2 FQNEAQ (reference sequence). This CDR3 is 16 amino acids long. V was pared by 5 bases and J by 4 bases, with 18 bases between.

CDR3 sequence reads: CASSHRSDTDTQYF. CDR3 DNA: TGTGCCAGCAGCCACCGTAGCGACACAGATACGCAGTATTTT. The chain links TRBV7-9 to TRBJ2-3; D is perhaps TRBD2 (5 bases). Germline V gives CDR1 SEHNR, CDR2 FQNEAQ (reference sequence). The CDR3 spans 14 residues. V dropped 5 bases and J dropped 2 bases, with 11 bases sitting between them.

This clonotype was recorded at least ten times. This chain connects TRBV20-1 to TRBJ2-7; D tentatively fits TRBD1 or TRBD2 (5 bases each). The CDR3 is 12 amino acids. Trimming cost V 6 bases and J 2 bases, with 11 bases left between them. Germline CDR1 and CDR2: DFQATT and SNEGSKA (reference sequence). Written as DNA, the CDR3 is TGCAGTGCGCGGCCGGGACCCTACGAGCAGTACTTC. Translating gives CSARPGPYEQYF.

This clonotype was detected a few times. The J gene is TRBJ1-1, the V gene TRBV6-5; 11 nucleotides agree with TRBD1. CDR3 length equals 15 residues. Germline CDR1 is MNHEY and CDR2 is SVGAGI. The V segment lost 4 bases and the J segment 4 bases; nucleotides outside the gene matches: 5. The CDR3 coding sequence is TGTGCCAGCAGTTTCCCCGGGACAGGGGGCACTGAAGCTTTCTTT. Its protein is CASSFPGTGGTEAFF.

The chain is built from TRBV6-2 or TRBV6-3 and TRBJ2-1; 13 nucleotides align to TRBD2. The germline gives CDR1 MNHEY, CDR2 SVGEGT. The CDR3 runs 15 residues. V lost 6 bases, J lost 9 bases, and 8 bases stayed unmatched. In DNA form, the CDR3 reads TGTGCCAGCAGGAGACTAGCGGGAGGTTCAAGTGAGCAGTTCTTC. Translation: CASRRLAGGSSEQFF.

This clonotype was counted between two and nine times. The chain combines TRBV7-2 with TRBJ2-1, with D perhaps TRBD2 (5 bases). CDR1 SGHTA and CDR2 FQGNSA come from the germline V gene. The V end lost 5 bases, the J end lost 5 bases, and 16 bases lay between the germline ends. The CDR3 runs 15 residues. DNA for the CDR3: TGTGCCAGCAGCCTTTTTTCGGCCGGGGACAATGAGCAGTTCTTC. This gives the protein CASSLFSAGDNEQFF.

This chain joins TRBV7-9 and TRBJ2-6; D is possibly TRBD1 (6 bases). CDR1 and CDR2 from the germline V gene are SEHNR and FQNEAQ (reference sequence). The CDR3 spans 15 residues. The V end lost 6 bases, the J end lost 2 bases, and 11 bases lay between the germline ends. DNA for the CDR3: TGTGCCAGCAGTTTTCCAGGGGCTGGGGCCAACGTCCTGACTTTC. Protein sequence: CASSFPGAGANVLTF.

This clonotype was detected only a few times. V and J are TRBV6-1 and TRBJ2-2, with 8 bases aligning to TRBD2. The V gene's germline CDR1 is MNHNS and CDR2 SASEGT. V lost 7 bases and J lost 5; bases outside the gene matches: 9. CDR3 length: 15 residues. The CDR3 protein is CASTESGSNTGELFF. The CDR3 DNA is TGTGCCAGCACCGAGAGCGGGAGTAATACCGGGGAGCTGTTTTTT.

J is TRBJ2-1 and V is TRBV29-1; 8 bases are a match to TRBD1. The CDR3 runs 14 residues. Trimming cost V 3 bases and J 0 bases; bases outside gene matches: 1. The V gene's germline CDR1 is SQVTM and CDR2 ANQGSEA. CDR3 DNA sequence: TGCAGCGTTGAGGACAGGGACTCCTACAATGAGCAGTTCTTC. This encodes CSVEDRDSYNEQFF.

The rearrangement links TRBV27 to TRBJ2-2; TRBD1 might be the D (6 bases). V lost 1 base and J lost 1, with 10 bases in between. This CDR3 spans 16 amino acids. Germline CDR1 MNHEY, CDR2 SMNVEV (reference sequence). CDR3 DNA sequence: TGTGCCAGCAGTTTATTGACAGGAAAGAACACCGGGGAGCTGTTTTTT. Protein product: CASSLLTGKNTGELFF.

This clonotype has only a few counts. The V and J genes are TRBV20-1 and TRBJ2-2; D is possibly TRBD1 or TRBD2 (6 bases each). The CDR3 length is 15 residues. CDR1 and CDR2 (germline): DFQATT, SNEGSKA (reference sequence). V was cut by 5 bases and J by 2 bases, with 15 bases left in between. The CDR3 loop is CSAPGGGSNTGELFF. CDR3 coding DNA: TGCAGTGCTCCAGGAGGGGGGTCAAACACCGGGGAGCTGTTTTTT.

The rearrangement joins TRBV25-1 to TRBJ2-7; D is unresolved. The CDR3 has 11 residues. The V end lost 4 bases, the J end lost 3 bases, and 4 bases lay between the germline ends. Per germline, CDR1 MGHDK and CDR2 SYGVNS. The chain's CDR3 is CASSVNYEQYF. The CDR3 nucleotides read TGTGCCAGCAGTGTTAACTACGAGCAGTACTTC.

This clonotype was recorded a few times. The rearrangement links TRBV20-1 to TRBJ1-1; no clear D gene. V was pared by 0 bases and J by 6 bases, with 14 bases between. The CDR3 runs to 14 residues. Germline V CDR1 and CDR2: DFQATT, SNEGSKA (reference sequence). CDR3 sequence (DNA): TGCAGTGCTAGAGAGTGGGGAAGCTTATCTGAAGCTTTCTTT. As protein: CSAREWGSLSEAFF.

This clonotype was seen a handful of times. CDR3 amino acids: CASSSLQGNYGYTF. CDR3 bases: TGTGCCAGCAGTTCCCTCCAGGGGAACTATGGCTACACCTTC. This chain connects TRBV27 to TRBJ1-2, with D possibly being TRBD1 (6 bases). V was clipped by 4 bases and J by 2 bases, with 11 bases between them. Germline V gene lookup returns CDR1 MNHEY and CDR2 SMNVEV (reference sequence). The CDR3 length is 14 residues.

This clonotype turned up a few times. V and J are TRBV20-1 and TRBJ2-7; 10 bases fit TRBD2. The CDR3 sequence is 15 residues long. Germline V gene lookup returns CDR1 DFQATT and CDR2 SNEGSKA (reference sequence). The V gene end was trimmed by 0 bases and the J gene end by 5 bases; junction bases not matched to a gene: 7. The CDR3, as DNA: TGCAGTGCTAGAGATGGAGCGGGAGGGGCCCACGAGCAGTACTTC. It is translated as CSARDGAGGAHEQYF.

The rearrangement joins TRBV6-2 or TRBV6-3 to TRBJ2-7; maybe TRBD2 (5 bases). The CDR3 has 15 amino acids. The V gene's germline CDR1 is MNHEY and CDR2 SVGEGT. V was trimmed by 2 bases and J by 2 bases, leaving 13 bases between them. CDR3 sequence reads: CASSYEDLPTYEQYF. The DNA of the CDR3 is TGTGCCAGCAGTTACGAGGACTTGCCTACCTACGAGCAGTACTTC.

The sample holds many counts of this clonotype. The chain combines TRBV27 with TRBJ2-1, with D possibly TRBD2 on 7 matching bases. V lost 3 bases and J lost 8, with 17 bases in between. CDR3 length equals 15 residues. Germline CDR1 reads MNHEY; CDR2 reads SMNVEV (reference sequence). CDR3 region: CASSFWGGAADEQFF. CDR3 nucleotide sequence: TGTGCCAGCAGTTTTTGGGGGGGCGCGGCAGATGAGCAGTTCTTC.

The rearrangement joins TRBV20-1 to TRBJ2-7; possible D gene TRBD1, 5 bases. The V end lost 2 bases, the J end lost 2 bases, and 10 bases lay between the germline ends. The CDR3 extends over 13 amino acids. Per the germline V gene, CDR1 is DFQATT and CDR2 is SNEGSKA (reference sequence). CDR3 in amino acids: CSARRQPPYEQYF. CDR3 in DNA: TGCAGTGCTAGACGACAGCCTCCCTACGAGCAGTACTTC.

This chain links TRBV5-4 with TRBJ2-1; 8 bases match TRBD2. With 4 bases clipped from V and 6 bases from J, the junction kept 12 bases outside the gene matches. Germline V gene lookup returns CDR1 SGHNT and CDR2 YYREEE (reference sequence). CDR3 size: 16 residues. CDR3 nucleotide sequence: TGTGCCAGCAGCATATTACTTAGCGGGGTAGGCAATGAGCAGTTCTTC. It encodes CASSILLSGVGNEQFF.